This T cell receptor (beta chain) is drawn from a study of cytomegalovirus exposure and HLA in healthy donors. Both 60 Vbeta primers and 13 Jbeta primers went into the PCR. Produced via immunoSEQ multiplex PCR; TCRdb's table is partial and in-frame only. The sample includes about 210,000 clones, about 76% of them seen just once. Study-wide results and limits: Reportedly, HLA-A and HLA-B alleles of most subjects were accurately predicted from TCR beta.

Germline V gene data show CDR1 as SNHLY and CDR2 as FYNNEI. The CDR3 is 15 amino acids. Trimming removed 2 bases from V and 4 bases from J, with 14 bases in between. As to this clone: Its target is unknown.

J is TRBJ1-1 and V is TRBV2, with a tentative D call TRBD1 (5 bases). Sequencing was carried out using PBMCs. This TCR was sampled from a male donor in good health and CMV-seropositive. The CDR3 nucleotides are TGTGCCAGCAGTGAACAAGGGGCTATAGGCACTGAAGCTTTCTTT. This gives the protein CASSEQGAIGTEAFF.